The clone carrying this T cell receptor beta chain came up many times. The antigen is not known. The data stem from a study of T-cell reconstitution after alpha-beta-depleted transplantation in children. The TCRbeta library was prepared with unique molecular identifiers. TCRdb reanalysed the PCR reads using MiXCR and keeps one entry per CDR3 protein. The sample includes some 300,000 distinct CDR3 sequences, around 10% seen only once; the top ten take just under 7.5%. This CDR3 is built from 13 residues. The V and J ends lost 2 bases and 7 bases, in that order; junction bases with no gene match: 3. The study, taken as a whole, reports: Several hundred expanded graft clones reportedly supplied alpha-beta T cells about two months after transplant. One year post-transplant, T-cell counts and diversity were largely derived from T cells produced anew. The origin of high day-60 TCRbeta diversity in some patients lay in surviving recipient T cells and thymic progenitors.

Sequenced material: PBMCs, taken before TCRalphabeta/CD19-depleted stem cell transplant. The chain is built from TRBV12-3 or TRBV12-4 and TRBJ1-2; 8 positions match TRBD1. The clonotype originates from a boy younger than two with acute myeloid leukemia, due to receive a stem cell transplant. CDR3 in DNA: TGTGCCAGCAGTTTACAGGGGGCGGTTGGCTACACCTTC. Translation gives CASSLQGAVGYTF.